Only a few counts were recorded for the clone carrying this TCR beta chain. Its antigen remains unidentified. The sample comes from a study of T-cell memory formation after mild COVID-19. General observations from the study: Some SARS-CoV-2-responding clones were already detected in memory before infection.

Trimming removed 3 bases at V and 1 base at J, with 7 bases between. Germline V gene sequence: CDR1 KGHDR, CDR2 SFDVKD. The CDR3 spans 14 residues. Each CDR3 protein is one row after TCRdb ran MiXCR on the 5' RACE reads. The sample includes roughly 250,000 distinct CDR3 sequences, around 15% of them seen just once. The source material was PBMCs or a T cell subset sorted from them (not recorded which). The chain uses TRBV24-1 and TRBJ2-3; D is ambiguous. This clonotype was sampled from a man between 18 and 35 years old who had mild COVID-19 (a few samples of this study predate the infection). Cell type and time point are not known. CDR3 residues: CATSDGEGTDTQYF. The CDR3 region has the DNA TGTGCCACCAGTGATGGGGAAGGCACAGATACGCAGTATTTT.